The rows below give T cell receptor beta chains drawn from one sample of a study of T cell responses to AZD1222 COVID-19 vaccine. Profiling relied on immunoSEQ multiplex PCR, and the TCRdb table lists in-frame clones only, not all of them. The sample consists of 100,000 to 120,000 clones, roughly 87% of them appearing once. The material was peripheral blood, obtained on day 0 of MenACWY control vaccination. All receptors come from an adult in good health. CDR3s include the opening cysteine and the closing phenylalanine or tryptophan. A D gene is named only where the DNA matches it firmly. Not every row has a clone size; where given, it reads once, few, many or a size class.

TRBD1	NA	14	TRBV4-1	TRBJ1-2	CASSQGTGAYGYTF	TGCGCCAGCAGCCAGGGGACAGGGGCTTATGGCTACACCTTC
NA	NA	18	TRBV7-2	TRBJ2-3	CASSLLRWWQGDTDTQYF	TGTGCCAGCAGCTTACTTAGGTGGTGGCAGGGAGACACAGATACGCAGTATTTT
TRBD1	NA	19	TRBV4-1	TRBJ1-4	CASSLDIGTGSPTNEKLFF	TGCGCCAGCAGCCTAGACATAGGGACAGGGTCTCCAACTAATGAAAAACTGTTTTTT
NA	NA	15	TRBV18	TRBJ2-3	CASSPRVQGEFTQYF	TGTGCCAGCTCCCCTCGGGTTCAGGGCGAGTTCACGCAGTATTTT
NA	NA	12	TRBV15	TRBJ1-2	CATSRDRDGYTF	TGTGCCACCAGCAGAGATCGCGATGGCTACACCTTC
NA	NA	15	TRBV4-3	TRBJ2-1	CASSQAADSYNEQFF	TGCGCCAGCAGCCAGGCGGCGGACAGTTACAATGAGCAGTTCTTC
TRBD2	few	16	TRBV9	TRBJ2-1	CASSSRGTSGVNEQFF	TGTGCCAGCAGCTCCCGCGGGACTAGCGGGGTGAATGAGCAGTTCTTC
TRBD2	NA	15	TRBV6-5	TRBJ2-2	CASSSGLLNTGELFF	TGTGCCAGCAGCTCGGGACTACTCAACACCGGGGAGCTGTTTTTT
NA	NA	13	TRBV12-3/TRBV12-4	TRBJ1-1	CASREQMNTEAFF	TGTGCCAGCAGGGAACAGATGAACACTGAAGCTTTCTTT
TRBD1	NA	16	TRBV5-1	TRBJ1-3	CASSSSDRGFGNTIYF	TGCGCCAGCAGCTCCTCGGACAGGGGGTTTGGAAACACCATATATTTT
NA	once	17	TRBV5-1	TRBJ1-1	CASSLGPLGNMNTEAFF	TGCGCCAGCAGCTTGGGTCCCTTAGGAAATATGAACACTGAAGCTTTCTTT
TRBD1	NA	14	TRBV7-2	TRBJ2-1	CASWRDRDPSGQFF	TGTGCCAGCTGGAGGGACAGGGACCCCTCGGGGCAGTTCTTC
NA	NA	13	TRBV12-3/TRBV12-4	TRBJ1-1	CASRSRLGTEAFF	TGTGCCAGCAGGTCCCGGCTGGGGACTGAAGCTTTCTTT
TRBD1	NA	14	TRBV6-5	TRBJ1-4	CASSMTGRREKLFF	TGTGCCAGCAGTATGACAGGGCGACGGGAAAAACTGTTTTTT
TRBD1	NA	12	TRBV5-1	TRBJ1-2	CASSLQGVGYTF	TGCGCCAGCAGTCTACAGGGGGTTGGCTACACCTTC
NA	NA	13	TRBV27	TRBJ1-1	CASRPSMNTEAFF	TGTGCCAGCAGACCTTCTATGAACACTGAAGCTTTCTTT
TRBD2	NA	13	TRBV9	TRBJ2-2	CASRLAGDGELFF	TGTGCCAGCAGACTAGCGGGGGACGGGGAGCTGTTTTTT
TRBD1	few	16	TRBV19	TRBJ1-5	CASSRDAGTGSQPQHF	TGTGCCAGTAGTCGGGATGCGGGGACAGGATCTCAGCCCCAGCATTTT
NA	NA	14	TRBV28	TRBJ1-4	CASSLGGKDEKLFF	TGTGCCAGCAGTTTGGGAGGGAAAGATGAAAAACTGTTTTTT
TRBD2	NA	14	TRBV5-4	TRBJ2-5	CASSLSGGLETQYF	TGTGCCAGCAGCTTGAGCGGGGGGTTAGAGACCCAGTACTTC
NA	NA	13	TRBV30	TRBJ1-3	CAWTQGMGNTIYF	TGTGCCTGGACCCAAGGGATGGGAAACACCATATATTTT
NA	NA	13	TRBV7-9	TRBJ1-1	CASSASTGSRAFF	TGTGCCAGCAGCGCATCGACAGGCTCTAGAGCTTTCTTT
TRBD1	NA	15	TRBV5-1	TRBJ1-5	CASSLGTGELQPQHF	TGCGCCAGCAGCTTGGGGACAGGAGAATTACAGCCCCAGCATTTT
NA	NA	14	TRBV3-1/TRBV3-2	TRBJ2-7	CASSPSQGSYEQYF	TGTGCCAGCAGCCCATCGCAGGGGTCATACGAGCAGTACTTC
NA	few	14	TRBV10-3	TRBJ1-5	CAISETAHGQPQHF	TGTGCCATCAGTGAAACAGCCCATGGTCAGCCCCAGCATTTT
TRBD1	NA	14	TRBV11-2	TRBJ1-4	CASSLGQGAEKLFF	TGTGCCAGCAGCTTGGGACAGGGGGCCGAAAAACTGTTTTTT
NA	NA	14	TRBV30	TRBJ2-7	CAWSVGRVLYEQYF	TGTGCCTGGAGTGTAGGCAGGGTCCTCTACGAGCAGTACTTC
NA	NA	13	TRBV6-5	TRBJ1-3	CASQGNAGNTIYF	TGTGCCAGCCAGGGAAATGCTGGAAACACCATATATTTT
TRBD1	NA	15	TRBV5-6	TRBJ2-7	CASRVGWQGAIEQYF	TGTGCCAGCAGAGTGGGATGGCAGGGGGCAATCGAGCAGTACTTC
TRBD2	NA	17	TRBV19	TRBJ2-1	CASSLSAGSSSYNEQFF	TGTGCCAGTAGTCTCTCAGCGGGGTCAAGCTCCTACAATGAGCAGTTCTTC
TRBD1	few	15	TRBV19	TRBJ1-1	CASTRPGQGVPEAFF	TGTGCCAGTACCAGGCCGGGACAGGGTGTACCTGAAGCTTTCTTT
NA	NA	18	TRBV4-1	TRBJ2-6	CASSQEGDGYSGANVLTF	TGCGCCAGCAGCCAAGAGGGGGACGGATACTCTGGGGCCAACGTCCTGACTTTC
NA	NA	12	TRBV30	TRBJ2-7	CAWSQGSYEQYF	TGTGCCTGGTCTCAGGGGAGCTACGAGCAGTACTTC
TRBD1	NA	14	TRBV7-9	TRBJ1-1	CASSLQGAGTEAFF	TGTGCCAGCAGCTTACAGGGGGCAGGTACTGAAGCTTTCTTT
NA	NA	16	TRBV14	TRBJ1-1	CASSQDLFGGNTEAFF	TGTGCCAGCAGCCAGGACCTATTTGGGGGGAACACTGAAGCTTTCTTT
NA	NA	11	TRBV9	TRBJ2-1	CASSGTYEQFF	TGTGCCAGCAGCGGAACCTATGAGCAGTTCTTC
NA	few	14	TRBV6-6	TRBJ1-6	CASSDIVYNSPLHF	TGTGCCAGCAGTGACATAGTTTATAATTCACCCCTCCACTTT
NA	NA	15	TRBV18	TRBJ1-5	CASSPPGFSNQPQHF	TGTGCCAGCTCACCCCCAGGTTTCAGCAATCAGCCCCAGCATTTT